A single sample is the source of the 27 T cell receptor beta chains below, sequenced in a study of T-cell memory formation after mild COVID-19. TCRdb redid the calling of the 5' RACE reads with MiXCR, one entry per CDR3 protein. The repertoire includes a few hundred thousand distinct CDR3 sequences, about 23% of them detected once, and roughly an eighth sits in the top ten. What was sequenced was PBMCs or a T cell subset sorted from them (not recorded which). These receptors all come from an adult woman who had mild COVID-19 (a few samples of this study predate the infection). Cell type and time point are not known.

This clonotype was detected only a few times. The CDR3 region has the DNA TGTGCCAGCACCAGAGACGGGGGCACCGGGGAGCTGTTTTTT. It yields the protein CASTRDGGTGELFF. The chain joins TRBV6-2 or TRBV6-3 to TRBJ2-2; tentative D call: TRBD2 (6 bases). V was trimmed by 7 bases and J by 4 bases, leaving 13 bases between them. The CDR3 length is 14 residues. CDR1 and CDR2 from the germline V gene are MNHEY and SVGEGT.

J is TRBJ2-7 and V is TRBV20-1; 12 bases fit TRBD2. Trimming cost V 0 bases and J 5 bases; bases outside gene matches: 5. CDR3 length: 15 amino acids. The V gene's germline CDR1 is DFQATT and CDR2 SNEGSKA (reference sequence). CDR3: CSARDGTSGPHEQYF. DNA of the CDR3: TGCAGTGCTAGAGACGGGACTAGCGGGCCTCACGAGCAGTACTTC.

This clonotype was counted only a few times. The CDR3 sequence is CASSDEGTGGAEQFF. CDR3 nucleotides: TGTGCCAGCAGTGATGAGGGGACAGGGGGCGCTGAGCAGTTCTTC. V and J are TRBV6-4 and TRBJ2-1, with 12 bases that match TRBD1. The V gene's germline CDR1 is MRHNA and CDR2 SNTAGT. This CDR3 spans 15 amino acids. Trimming took 3 bases from V and 9 from J; bases not matched to a gene: 6.

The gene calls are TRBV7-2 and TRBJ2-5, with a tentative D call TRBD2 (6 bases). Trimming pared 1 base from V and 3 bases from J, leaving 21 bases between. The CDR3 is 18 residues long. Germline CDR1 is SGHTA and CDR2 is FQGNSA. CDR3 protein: CASSLGPREWGLKETQYF. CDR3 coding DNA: TGTGCCAGCAGCTTAGGACCCCGGGAGTGGGGCCTAAAAGAGACCCAGTACTTC.

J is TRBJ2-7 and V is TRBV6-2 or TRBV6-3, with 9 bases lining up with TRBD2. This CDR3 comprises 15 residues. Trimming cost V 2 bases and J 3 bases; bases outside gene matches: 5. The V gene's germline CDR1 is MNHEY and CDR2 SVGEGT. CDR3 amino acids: CASSYIGGRDYEQYF. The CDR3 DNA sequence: TGTGCCAGCAGTTACATTGGCGGGAGGGACTACGAGCAGTACTTC.

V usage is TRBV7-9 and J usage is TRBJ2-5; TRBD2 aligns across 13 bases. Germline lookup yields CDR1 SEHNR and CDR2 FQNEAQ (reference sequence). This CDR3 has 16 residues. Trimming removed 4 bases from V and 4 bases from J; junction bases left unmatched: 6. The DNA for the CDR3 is TGTGCCAGCAGCTCACTAGCGGGGGGGCCTGGAGAGACCCAGTACTTC. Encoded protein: CASSSLAGGPGETQYF.

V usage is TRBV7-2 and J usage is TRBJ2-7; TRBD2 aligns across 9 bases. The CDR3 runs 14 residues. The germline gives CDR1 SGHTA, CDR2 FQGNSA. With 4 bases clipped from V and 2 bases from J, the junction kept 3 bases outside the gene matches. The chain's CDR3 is CASSWTSVTYEQYF. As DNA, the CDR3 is TGTGCCAGCAGCTGGACTAGCGTTACCTACGAGCAGTACTTC.

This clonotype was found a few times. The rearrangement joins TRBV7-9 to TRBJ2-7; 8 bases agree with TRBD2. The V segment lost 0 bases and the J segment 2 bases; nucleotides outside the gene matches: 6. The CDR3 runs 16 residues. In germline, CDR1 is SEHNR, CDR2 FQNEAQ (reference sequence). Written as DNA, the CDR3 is TGTGCCAGCAGCTTAGCGACGACTAGCGCCACCTACGAGCAGTACTTC. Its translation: CASSLATTSATYEQYF.

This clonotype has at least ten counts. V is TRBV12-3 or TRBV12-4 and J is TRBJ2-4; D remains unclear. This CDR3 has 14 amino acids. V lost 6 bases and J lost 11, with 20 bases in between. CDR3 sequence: CASSHNSPQNLQYF. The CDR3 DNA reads TGTGCCAGCAGCCATAATTCTCCCCAGAATCTTCAGTACTTC.

The CDR3 loop is CASSLTGQGEAFF. As DNA, the CDR3 is TGTGCCAGCAGCTTAACGGGACAGGGGGAAGCTTTCTTT. The V and J genes are TRBV7-9 and TRBJ1-1; 10 bases are a match to TRBD1. Per the germline V gene, CDR1 is SEHNR and CDR2 is FQNEAQ (reference sequence). The V and J ends lost 2 bases and 8 bases, in that order; junction bases with no gene match: 2. The CDR3 is 13 amino acids.

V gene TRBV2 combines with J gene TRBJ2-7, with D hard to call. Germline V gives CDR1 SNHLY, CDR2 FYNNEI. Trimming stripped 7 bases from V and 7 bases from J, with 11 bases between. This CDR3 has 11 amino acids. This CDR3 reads CASTKFGEQYF. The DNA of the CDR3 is TGTGCCAGCACCAAGTTTGGAGAGCAGTACTTC.

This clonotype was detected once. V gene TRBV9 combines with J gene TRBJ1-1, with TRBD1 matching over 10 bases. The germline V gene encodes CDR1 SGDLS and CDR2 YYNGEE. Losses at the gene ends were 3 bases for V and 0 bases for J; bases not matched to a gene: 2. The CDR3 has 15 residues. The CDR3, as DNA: TGTGCCAGCAGCGGGGGACAGGGGCTGAACACTGAAGCTTTCTTT. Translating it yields CASSGGQGLNTEAFF.

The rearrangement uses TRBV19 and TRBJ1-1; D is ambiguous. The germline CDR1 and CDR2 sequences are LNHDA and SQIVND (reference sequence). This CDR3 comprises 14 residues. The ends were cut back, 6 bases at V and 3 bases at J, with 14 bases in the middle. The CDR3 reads CASRMSYSHTEAFF. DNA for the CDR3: TGTGCCAGTAGGATGAGCTACTCACACACTGAAGCTTTCTTT.

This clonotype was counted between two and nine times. CDR3 loop: CASSFSGGPYEQYF. CDR3 nucleotide sequence: TGTGCCAGCAGTTTTAGCGGGGGTCCCTACGAGCAGTACTTC. The chain employs TRBV12-3 or TRBV12-4 and TRBJ2-7, with 9 bases fitting TRBD2. The CDR3 spans 14 residues. J was trimmed by 2 bases and V by 3 bases; bases with no gene match: 2.

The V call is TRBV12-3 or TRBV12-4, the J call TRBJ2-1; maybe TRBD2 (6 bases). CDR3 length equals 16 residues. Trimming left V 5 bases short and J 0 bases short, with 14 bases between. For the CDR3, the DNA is TGTGCCAGCAGTCCCCCCCCGGGACTCTCCTACAATGAGCAGTTCTTC. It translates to CASSPPPGLSYNEQFF.

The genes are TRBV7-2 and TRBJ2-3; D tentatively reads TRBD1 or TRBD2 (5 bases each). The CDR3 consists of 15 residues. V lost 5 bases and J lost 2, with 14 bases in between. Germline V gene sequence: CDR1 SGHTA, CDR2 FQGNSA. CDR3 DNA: TGTGCCAGCAGCCGGGACCCCGGGTACACAGATACGCAGTATTTT. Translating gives CASSRDPGYTDTQYF.

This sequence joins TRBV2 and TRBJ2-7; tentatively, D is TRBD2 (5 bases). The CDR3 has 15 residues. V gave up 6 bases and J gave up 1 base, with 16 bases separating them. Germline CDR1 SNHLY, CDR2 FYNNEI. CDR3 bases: TGTGCCAGCAGCGCATATGGCAGGACTTCCTACGAGCAGTACTTC. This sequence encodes CASSAYGRTSYEQYF. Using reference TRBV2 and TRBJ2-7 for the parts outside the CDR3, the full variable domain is EPEVTQTPSHQVTQMGQEVILRCVPISNHLYFYWYRQILGQKVEFLVSFYNNEISEKSEIFDDQFSVERPDGSNFTLKIRSTKLEDSAMYFCASSAYGRTSYEQYFGPGTRLTVT.

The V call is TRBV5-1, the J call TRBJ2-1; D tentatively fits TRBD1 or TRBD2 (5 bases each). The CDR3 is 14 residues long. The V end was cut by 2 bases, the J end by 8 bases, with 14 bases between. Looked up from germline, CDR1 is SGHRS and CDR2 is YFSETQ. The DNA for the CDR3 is TGCGCCAGCAGCTTCCGGGACGGGCGGGATGAGCAGTTCTTC. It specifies CASSFRDGRDEQFF.

The CDR3 loop is CASSLAFGGQGTPGAIDEQFF. The DNA of the CDR3 is TGCGCCAGCAGCTTGGCCTTTGGTGGACAGGGGACCCCGGGCGCTATAGATGAGCAGTTCTTC. The chain joins TRBV5-1 to TRBJ2-1, with TRBD1 matching 9 bases. CDR3 length equals 21 residues. V dropped 0 bases and J dropped 8; count of bases not matched to a gene: 24. CDR1 is SGHRS, CDR2 YFSETQ, per germline.

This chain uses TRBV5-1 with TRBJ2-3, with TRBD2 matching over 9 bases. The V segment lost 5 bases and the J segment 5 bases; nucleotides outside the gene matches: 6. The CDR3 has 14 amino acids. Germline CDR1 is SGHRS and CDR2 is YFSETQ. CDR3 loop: CASRLRGGGDTQYF. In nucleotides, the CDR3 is TGCGCCAGCAGATTGCGGGGGGGCGGAGATACGCAGTATTTT.

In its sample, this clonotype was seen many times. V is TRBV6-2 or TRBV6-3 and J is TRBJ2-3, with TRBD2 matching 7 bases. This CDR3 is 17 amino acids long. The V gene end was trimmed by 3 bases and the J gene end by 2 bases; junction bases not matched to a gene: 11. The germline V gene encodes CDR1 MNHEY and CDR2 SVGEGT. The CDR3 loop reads CASSYRASGALTDTQYF. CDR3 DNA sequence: TGTGCCAGCAGTTATCGGGCTAGCGGAGCTCTCACAGATACGCAGTATTTT.

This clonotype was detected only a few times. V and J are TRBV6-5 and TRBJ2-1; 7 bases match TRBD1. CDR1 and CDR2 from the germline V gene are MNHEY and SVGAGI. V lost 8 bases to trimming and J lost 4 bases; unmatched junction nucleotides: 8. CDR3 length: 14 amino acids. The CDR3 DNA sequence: TGTGCCAGCGTACAGGGGATAGGGTACAATGAGCAGTTCTTC. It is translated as CASVQGIGYNEQFF.

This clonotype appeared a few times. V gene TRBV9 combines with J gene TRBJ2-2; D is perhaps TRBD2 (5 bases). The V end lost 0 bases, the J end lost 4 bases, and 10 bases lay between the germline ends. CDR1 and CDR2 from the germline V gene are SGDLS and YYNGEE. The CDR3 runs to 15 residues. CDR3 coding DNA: TGTGCCAGCAGCGTAGGGGGAGAGAGCACCGGGGAGCTGTTTTTT. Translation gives CASSVGGESTGELFF.

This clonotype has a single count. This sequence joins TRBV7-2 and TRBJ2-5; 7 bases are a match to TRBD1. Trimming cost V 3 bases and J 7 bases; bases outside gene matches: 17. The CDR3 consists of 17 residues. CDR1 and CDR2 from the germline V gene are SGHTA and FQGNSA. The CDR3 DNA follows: TGTGCCAGCAGCTTGGAGCGGACAGGCGCGGTTAAGAGGACCCAGTACTTC. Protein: CASSLERTGAVKRTQYF.

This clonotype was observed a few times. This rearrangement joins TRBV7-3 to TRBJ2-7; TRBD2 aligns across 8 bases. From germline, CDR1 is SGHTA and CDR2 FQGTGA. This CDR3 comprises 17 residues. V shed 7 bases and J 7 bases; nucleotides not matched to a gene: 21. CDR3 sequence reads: CASTNLSGAGAIREQYF. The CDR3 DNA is TGTGCCAGCACCAATCTAAGCGGAGCGGGAGCCATACGGGAGCAGTACTTC.

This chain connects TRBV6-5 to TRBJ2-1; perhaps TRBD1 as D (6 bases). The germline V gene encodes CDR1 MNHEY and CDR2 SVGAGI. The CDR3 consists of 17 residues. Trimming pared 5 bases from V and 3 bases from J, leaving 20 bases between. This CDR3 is CASSRGGLRDNYNEQFF. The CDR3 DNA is TGTGCCAGCAGTCGAGGCGGACTCCGGGACAACTACAATGAGCAGTTCTTC.

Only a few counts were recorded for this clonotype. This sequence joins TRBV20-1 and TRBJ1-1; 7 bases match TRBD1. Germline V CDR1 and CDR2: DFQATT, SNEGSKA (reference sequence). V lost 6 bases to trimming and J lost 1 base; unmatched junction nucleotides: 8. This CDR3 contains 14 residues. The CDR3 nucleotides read TGCAGTGCCGTAGGGGGCTCTACGAACACTGAAGCTTTCTTT. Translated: CSAVGGSTNTEAFF.